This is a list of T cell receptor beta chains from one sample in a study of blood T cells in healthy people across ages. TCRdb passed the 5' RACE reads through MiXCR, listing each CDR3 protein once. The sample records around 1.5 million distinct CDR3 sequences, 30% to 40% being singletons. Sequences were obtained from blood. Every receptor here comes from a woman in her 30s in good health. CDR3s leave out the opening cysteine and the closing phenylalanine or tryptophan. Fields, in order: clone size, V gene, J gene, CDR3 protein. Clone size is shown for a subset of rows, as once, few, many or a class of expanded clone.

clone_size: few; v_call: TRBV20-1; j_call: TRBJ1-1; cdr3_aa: SASLPGQNTEAF
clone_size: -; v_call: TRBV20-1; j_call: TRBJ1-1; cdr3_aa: SAIMLKGMGEAF
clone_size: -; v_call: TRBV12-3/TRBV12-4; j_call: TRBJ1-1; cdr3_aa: ASTNGATKVEAF
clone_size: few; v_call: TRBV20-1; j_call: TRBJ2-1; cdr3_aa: SAWSNEQF
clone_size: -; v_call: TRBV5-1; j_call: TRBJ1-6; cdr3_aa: ASSPGQQHSPLH
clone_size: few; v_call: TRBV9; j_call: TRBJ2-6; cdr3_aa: ASSVGLPGANVLT
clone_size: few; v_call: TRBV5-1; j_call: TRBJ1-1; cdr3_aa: ASSLAGARNTEAF
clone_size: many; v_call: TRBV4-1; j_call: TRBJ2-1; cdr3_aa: ASSPLGLAGVVYDNEQF
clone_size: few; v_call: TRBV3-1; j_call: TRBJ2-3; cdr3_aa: ASSQRGAAGDTQY
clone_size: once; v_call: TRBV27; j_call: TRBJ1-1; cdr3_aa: ASTGRGMNTEAF
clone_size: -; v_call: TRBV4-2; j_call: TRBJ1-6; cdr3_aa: ASSQVGTPLH
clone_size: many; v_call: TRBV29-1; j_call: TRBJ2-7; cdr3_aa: SVEGGQGLREQY
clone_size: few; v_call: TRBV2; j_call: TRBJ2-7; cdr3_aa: ASSEDRSYEQY
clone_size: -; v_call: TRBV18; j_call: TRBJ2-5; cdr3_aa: ASSLGTFETQY
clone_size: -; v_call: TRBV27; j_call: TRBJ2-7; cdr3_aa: ASSLSPTGRFPY
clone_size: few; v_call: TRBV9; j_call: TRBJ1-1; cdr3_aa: ASSEPGGYPEAF
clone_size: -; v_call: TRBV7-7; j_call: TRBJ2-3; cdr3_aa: ASSSSPGGGPDTQY
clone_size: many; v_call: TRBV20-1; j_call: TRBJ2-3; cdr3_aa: SAPLAALLAGSTDTQY
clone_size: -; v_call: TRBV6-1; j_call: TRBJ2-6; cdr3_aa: ASSEVPPLGGAGANVLT
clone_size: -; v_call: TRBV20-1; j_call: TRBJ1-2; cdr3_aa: SAVDRATADGYT
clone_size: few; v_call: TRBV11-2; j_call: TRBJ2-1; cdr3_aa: ASSHLRQYNEQF
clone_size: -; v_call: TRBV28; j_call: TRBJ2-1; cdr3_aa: ASSGPFSYNEQF
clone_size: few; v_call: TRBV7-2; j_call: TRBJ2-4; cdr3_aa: ASSLAGTSGRVGIQY
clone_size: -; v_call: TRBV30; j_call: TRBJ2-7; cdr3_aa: AWSPPGDRVFEQY
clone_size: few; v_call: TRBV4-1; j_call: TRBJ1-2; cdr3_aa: ASSQADRSNYGYT
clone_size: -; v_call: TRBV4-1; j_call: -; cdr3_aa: ASSPKRTSGGAGETQY
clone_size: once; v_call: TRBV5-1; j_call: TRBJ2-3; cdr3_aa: ASSLDLFGRETDTQY
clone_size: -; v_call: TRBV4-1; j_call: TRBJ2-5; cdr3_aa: ASSQVLSGCETQY
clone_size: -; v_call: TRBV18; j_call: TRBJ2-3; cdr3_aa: ASSPPDGFNTQY
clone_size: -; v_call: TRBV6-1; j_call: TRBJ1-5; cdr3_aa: ASSEPGQPQH
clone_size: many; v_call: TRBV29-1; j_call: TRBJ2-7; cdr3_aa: SAYSANVYEQY
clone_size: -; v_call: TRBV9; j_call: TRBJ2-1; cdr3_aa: ASSVVTDNEQF
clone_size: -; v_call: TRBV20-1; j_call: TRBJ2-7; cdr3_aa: SASEGGGPYEQY
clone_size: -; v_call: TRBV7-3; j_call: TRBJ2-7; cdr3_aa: ASSASGAHEQY
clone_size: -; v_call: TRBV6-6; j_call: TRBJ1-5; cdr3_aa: ASSYSTGLGDQPQH
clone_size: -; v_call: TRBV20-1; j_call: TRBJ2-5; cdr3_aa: SADLAGGLETQY
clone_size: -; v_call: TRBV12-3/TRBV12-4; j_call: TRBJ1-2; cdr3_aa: ASSFISGLDYGYT
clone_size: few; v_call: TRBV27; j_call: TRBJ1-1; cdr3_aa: ASRTILTGGMNTEAF
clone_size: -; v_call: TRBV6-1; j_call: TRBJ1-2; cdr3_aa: ASSEVATGRGGYT
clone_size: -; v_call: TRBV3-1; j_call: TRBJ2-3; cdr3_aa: ASSQAYKREASVDTQY
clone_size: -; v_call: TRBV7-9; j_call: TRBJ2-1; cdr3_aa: ASSLAMREGGNEQF
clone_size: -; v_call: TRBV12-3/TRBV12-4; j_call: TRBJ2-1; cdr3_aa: ASSSRVRFDEQF
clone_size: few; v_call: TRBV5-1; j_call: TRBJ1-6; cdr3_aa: ASSSDPSSPPLH
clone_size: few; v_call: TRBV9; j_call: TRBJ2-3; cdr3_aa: ASSVLQTGVDTQY
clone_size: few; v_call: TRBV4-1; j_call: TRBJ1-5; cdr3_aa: AGSQSGLGNQPQH
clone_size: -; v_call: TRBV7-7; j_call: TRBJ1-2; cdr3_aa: ASSHPGGAYGYT
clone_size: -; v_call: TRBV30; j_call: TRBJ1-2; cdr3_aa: AWTYVANYGYT
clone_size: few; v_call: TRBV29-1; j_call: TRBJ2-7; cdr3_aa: SVAPRGLYEQY
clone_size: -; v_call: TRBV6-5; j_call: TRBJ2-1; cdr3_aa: ASSALGQDHNEQF